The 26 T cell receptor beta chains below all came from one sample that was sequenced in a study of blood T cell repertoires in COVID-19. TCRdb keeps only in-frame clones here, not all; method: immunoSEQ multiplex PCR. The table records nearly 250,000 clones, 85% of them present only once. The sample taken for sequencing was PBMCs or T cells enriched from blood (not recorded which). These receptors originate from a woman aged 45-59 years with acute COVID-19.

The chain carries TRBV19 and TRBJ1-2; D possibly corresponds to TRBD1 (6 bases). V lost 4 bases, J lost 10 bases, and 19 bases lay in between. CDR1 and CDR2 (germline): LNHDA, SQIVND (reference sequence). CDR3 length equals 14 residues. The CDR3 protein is CASSTQDSLLDYTF. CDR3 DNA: TGTGCCAGTAGTACGCAGGACAGTCTTCTTGACTACACCTTC. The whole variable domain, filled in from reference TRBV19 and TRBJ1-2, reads DGGITQSPKYLFRKEGQNVTLSCEQNLNHDAMYWYRQDPGQGLRLIYYSQIVNDFQKGDIAEGYSVSREKKESFPLTVTSAQKNPTAFYLCASSTQDSLLDYTFGSGTRLTVV.

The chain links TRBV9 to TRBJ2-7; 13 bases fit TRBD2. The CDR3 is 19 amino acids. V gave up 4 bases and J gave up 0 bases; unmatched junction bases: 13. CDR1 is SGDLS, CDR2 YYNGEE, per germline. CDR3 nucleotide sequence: TGTGCCAGCAGCCCCGCCCCAACTAGCGGGGGGGCCTCCTCCTACGAGCAGTACTTC. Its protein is CASSPAPTSGGASSYEQYF.

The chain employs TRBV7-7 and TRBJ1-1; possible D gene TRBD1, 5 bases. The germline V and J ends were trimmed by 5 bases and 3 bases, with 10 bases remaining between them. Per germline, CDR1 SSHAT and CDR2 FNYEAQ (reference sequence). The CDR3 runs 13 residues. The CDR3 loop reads CASSLTGDTEAFF. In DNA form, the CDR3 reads TGTGCCAGCAGCCTAACGGGGGACACTGAAGCTTTCTTT.

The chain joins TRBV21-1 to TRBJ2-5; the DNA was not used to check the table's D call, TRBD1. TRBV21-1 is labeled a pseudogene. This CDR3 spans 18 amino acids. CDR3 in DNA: TGTGCCAGCAGCTCGCGGGACAGGGGGCGCCTCAGCCAAGAGACCCAGTACTTC. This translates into CASSSRDRGRLSQETQYF.

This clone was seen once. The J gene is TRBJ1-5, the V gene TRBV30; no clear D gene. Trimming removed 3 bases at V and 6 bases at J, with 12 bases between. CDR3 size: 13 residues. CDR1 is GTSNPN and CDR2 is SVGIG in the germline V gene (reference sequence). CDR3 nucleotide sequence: TGTGCCTGGAGGGCCTATCCAGGTCAGCCCCAGCATTTT. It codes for CAWRAYPGQPQHF.

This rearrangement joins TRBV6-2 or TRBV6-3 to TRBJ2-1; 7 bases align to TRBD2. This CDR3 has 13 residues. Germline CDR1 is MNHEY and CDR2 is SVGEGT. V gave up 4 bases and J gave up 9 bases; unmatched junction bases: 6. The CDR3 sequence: CASSSPPGGEQFF. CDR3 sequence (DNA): TGTGCCAGCAGTTCTCCGCCGGGGGGTGAGCAGTTCTTC.

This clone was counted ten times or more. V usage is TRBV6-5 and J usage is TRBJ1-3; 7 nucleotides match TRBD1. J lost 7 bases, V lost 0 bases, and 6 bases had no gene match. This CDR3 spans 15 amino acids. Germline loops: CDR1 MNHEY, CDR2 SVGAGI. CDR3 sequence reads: CASSYSGDSSNTIYF. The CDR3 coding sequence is TGTGCCAGCAGTTACTCTGGGGACAGTTCGAACACCATATATTTT.

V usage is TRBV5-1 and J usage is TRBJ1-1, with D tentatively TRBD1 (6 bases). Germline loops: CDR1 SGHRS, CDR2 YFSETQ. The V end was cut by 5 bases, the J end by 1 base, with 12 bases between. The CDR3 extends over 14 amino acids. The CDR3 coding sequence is TGCGCCAGCAGTGCCGGGACAACGAACACTGAAGCTTTCTTT. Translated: CASSAGTTNTEAFF.

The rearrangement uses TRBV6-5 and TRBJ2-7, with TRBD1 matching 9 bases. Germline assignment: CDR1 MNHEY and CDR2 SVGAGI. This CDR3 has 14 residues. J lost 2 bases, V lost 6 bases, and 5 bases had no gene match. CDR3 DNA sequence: TGTGCCAGCAGACCCGGGACAGGGACCTACGAGCAGTACTTC. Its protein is CASRPGTGTYEQYF.

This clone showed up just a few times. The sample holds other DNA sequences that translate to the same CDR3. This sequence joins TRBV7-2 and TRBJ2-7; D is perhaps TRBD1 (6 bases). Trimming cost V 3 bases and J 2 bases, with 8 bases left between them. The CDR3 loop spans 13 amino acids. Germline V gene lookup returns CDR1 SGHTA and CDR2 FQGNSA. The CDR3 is CASSLSGAYEQYF. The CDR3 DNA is TGTGCCAGCAGCTTGTCAGGGGCCTACGAGCAGTACTTC.

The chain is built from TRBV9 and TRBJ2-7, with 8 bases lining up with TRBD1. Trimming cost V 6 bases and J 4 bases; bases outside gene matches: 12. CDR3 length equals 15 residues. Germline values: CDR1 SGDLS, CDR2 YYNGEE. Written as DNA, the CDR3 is TGTGCCAGCACCTTGGGGACAGGACCGCTTTACGAGCAGTACTTC. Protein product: CASTLGTGPLYEQYF.

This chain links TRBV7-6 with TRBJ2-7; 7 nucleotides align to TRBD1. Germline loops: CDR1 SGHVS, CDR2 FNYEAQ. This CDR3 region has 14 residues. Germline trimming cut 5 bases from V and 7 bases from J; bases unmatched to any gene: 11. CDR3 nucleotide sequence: TGTGCCAGCAGCCCTCGTCCAGGGGGATGGGAGCAGTACTTC. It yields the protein CASSPRPGGWEQYF.

The CDR3 sequence is CATSRRKAGGSLSEQFF. CDR3 DNA: TGTGCCACCAGCCGACGTAAGGCGGGGGGGTCATTGAGTGAGCAGTTCTTC. This chain links TRBV15 with TRBJ2-1; TRBD2 agrees at 9 bases. After removal of 5 bases from V and 9 bases from J, the junction contained 17 bases not matched to a gene. The length of the CDR3 is 17 residues. Germline V gene lookup returns CDR1 LNHNV and CDR2 YYDKDF (reference sequence). Filled out from reference TRBV15 and TRBJ2-1, the complete variable domain reads DAMVIQNPRYQVTQFGKPVTLSCSQTLNHNVMYWYQQKSSQAPKLLFHYYDKDFNNEADTPDNFQSRRPNTSFCFLDIRSPGLGDTAMYLCATSRRKAGGSLSEQFFGPGTRLTVL.

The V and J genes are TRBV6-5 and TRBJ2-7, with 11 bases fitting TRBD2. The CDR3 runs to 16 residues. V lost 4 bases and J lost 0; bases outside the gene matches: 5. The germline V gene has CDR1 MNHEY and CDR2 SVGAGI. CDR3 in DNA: TGTGCCAGCAGTTGGGGCGGGACTAGCGGCTCCTACGAGCAGTACTTC. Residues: CASSWGGTSGSYEQYF.

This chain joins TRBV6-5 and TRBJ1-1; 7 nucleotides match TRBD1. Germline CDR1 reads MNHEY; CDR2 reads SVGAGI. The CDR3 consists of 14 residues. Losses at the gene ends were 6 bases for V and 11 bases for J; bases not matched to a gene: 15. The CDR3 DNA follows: TGTGCCAGCAGCCTCGACAGGGCCCCTAATGGGGCTTTCTTT. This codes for CASSLDRAPNGAFF.

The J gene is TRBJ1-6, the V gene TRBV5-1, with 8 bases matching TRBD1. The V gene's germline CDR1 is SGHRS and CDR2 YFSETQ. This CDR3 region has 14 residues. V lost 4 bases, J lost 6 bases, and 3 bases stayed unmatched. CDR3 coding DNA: TGCGCCAGCAGCCAGGACAGGGCTAATTCACCCCTCCACTTT. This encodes CASSQDRANSPLHF.

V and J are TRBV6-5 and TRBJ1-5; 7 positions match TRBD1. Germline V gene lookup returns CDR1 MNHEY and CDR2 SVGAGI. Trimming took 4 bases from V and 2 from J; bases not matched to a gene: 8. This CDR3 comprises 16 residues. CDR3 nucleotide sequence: TGTGCCAGCAGTTCCCTTTGGACAGGTGGCAATCAGCCCCAGCATTTT. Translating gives CASSSLWTGGNQPQHF.

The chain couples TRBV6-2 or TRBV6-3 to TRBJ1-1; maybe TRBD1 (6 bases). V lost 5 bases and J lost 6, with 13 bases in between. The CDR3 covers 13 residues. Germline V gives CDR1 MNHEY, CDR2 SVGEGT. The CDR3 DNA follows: TGTGCCAGCAGTCCCCAACAGGGCCCTGAAGCTTTCTTT. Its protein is CASSPQQGPEAFF.

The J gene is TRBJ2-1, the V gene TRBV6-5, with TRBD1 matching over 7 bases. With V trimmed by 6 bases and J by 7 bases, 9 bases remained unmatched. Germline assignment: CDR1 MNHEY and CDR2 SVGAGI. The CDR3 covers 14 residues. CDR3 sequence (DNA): TGTGCCAGCAGCAGGACAGGTTTAAGAAATGAGCAGTTCTTC. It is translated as CASSRTGLRNEQFF.

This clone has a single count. The CDR3 sequence: CASLRTGGRNYGYTF. The CDR3 bases are TGTGCCAGCTTACGGACAGGGGGGAGGAACTATGGCTACACCTTC. V usage is TRBV5-4 and J usage is TRBJ1-2, with 10 bases aligning to TRBD1. There are 15 residues in the CDR3. Trimming at V came to 7 bases and at J to 2 bases, leaving 8 bases not matched to a gene. Germline V gene lookup returns CDR1 SGHNT and CDR2 YYREEE (reference sequence).

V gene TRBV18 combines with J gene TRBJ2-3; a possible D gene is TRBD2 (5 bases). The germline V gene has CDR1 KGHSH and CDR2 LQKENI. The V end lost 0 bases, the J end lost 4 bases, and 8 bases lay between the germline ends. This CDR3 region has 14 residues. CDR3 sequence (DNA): TGTGCCAGCTCACCACCGGCGGGCCCAGATACGCAGTATTTT. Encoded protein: CASSPPAGPDTQYF.

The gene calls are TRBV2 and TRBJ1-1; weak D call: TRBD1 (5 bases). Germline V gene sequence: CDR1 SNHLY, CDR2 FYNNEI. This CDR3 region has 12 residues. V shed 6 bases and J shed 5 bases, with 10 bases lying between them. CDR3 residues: CASSTGVTEAFF. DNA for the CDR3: TGTGCCAGCAGCACGGGGGTAACTGAAGCTTTCTTT. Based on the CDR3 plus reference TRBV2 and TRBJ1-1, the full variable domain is EPEVTQTPSHQVTQMGQEVILRCVPISNHLYFYWYRQILGQKVEFLVSFYNNEISEKSEIFDDQFSVERPDGSNFTLKIRSTKLEDSAMYFCASSTGVTEAFFGQGTRLTVV.

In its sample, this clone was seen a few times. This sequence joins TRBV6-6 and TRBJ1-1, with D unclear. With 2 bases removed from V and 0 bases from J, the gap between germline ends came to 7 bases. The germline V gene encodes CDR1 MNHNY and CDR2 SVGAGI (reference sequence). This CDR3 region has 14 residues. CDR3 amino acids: CASSYLQMNTEAFF. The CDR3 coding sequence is TGTGCCAGCAGTTACCTACAGATGAACACTGAAGCTTTCTTT.

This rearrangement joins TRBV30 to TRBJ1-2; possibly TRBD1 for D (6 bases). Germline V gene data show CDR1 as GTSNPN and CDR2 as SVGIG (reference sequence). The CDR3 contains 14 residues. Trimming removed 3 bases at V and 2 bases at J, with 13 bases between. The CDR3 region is CAWSLQGSNYGYTF. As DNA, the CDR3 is TGTGCCTGGAGCCTACAGGGTTCGAACTATGGCTACACCTTC.

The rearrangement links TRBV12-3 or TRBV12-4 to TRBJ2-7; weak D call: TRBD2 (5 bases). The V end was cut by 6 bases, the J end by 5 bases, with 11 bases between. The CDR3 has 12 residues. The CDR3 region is CASSRGFNEQYF. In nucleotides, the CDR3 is TGTGCCAGCAGCCGAGGGTTCAACGAGCAGTACTTC.

The CDR3 DNA follows: TGTGCCAGCAGCGTAGAACCGAGCTACTACGAGCAGTACTTC. It encodes CASSVEPSYYEQYF. The chain combines TRBV9 with TRBJ2-7; D call uncertain. V was shortened by 0 bases and J by 3 bases, with 10 bases between the two germline ends. Germline CDR1 reads SGDLS; CDR2 reads YYNGEE. This CDR3 comprises 14 residues.